The sequence of this T cell receptor (beta chain) was determined in a study of CD8 T cells in ankylosing spondylitis. One entry per CDR3 protein, called by TCRdb with MiXCR from the 5' RACE reads. The table lists a few hundred thousand distinct CDR3 sequences, 15% to 20% of them singletons, with around 33% in the top ten. V was pared by 4 bases and J by 0 bases, with 7 bases between. The CDR3 contains 13 residues. Germline CDR1 and CDR2: DFQATT and SNEGSKA (reference sequence). The chain uses TRBV20-1 and TRBJ2-1; tentative D call: TRBD2 (5 bases). The receptor was derived from a male donor with ankylosing spondylitis or in good health (not recorded which). The sample taken for sequencing was blood, either unsorted or a sorted T cell fraction (not recorded which). The CDR3 loop is CSATGDSYNEQFF. DNA for the CDR3: TGCAGTGCTACCGGGGACTCCTACAATGAGCAGTTCTTC.